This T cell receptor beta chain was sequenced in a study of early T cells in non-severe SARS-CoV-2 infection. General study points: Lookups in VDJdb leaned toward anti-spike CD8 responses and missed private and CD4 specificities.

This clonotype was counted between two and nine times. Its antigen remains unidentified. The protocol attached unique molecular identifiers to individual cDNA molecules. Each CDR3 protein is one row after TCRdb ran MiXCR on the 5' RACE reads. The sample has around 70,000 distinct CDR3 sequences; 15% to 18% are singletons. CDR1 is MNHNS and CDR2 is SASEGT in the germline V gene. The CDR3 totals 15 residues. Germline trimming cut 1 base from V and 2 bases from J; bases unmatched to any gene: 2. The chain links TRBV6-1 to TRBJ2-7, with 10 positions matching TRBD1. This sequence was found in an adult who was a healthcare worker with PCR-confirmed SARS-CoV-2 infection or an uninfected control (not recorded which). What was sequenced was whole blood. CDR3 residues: CASSEGGTGAYEQYF. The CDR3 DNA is TGTGCCAGCAGTGAAGGAGGGACAGGGGCCTACGAGCAGTACTTC.